This entry is about one T cell receptor (beta chain). Its antigen is unknown. The table came from immunoSEQ multiplex PCR; TCRdb's copy has only in-frame clones and leaves some out. The sample has approximately 170,000 clones; more than 85% are singletons. This record belongs to a study of T cell responses to AZD1222 COVID-19 vaccine. As for the study in general: Pooling covered second doses at about 4 or about 12 weeks. Findings of the study overall: Increases in Spike-specific TCR breadth and depth were seen after two AZD1222 doses. A reported finding is that nearly half of spike-specific TCRs target unmutated variant regions.

V lost 0 bases and J lost 0; bases outside the gene matches: 6. CDR1 and CDR2 (germline): LGHNA, YSLEER. The CDR3 sequence is 18 residues long. The material was peripheral blood, obtained on day 0 of AZD1222 vaccination. The source of this sequence is an adult in good health. This chain links TRBV4-3 with TRBJ2-1; 9 positions agree with TRBD2. The CDR3 DNA reads as TGCGCCAGCAGCCAAGATCTAGCGGGAATCAACTCCTACAATGAGCAGTTCTTC. Its translation: CASSQDLAGINSYNEQFF.